This T cell receptor beta chain was profiled in a study of OX40 agonist ivuxolimab in advanced cancers. Sequencing was performed with immunoSEQ multiplex PCR; in TCRdb, only in-frame clones are kept and a portion is missing. The sample consists of approximately 20,000 clones, around 82% of them appearing once. The CDR3 spans 16 residues. CDR1 is SNHLY and CDR2 is FYNNEI in the germline V gene. V was pared by 0 bases and J by 3 bases, with 15 bases between. The sequencing used CD4+ or CD8+ T cells sorted from blood, collected in a trial of the OX40 agonist ivuxolimab. This TCR derives from an adult with an advanced solid tumor such as melanoma, head and neck, liver or kidney cancer. The rearrangement joins TRBV2 to TRBJ2-7, with TRBD2 as a possible D gene (7 bases). CDR3 in DNA: TGTGCCAGCAGTGAAGCCCCATACAGGGAGGGCTACGAGCAGTACTTC. Translating it yields CASSEAPYREGYEQYF.